These 32 T cell receptor beta chains came from one sample sequenced in a study of beta chain features in type 1 diabetes. Isolated RNA was reverse transcribed in full, so expressed TCRB transcripts were sequenced. Profiled with immunoSEQ multiplex PCR; TCRdb holds only in-frame clones, not every one. The repertoire includes hundreds of thousands of clones, roughly 15% of them detected once, and about 0.086% sits in the top ten. What was sequenced was naive CD4+ T cells from blood. These receptors were obtained from a man aged 18 to 30 in good health.

The chain combines TRBV7-3 with TRBJ2-1; 7 nucleotides match TRBD1. Germline V gives CDR1 SGHTA, CDR2 FQGTGA. V was clipped by 3 bases and J by 5 bases; unmatched bases: 7. This CDR3 has 15 amino acids. CDR3 nucleotides: TGTGCCAGCAGCTTGTCGACAGGGTCCCACAATGAGCAGTTCTTC. Translating it yields CASSLSTGSHNEQFF.

Of note for this clone: This sample includes further DNA sequences coding for the same CDR3. The CDR3 region is CASSARRQGETQYF. The DNA of the CDR3 is TGTGCCAGCAGCGCCCGGCGGCAGGGGGAGACCCAGTACTTC. The chain links TRBV7-2 to TRBJ2-5; the D gene is possibly TRBD1 (6 bases). CDR3 size: 14 residues. V shed 5 bases and J shed 5 bases, with 15 bases lying between them. The V gene's germline CDR1 is SGHTA and CDR2 FQGNSA.

This clone was seen more than once but under ten times. The sample carries other DNA sequences with the same CDR3. The chain carries TRBV28 and TRBJ2-3; D gene uncertain. The CDR3 runs 12 residues. Germline V gene sequence: CDR1 MDHEN, CDR2 SYDVKM. V lost 6 bases and J 2 bases, leaving 6 bases between the germline ends. The CDR3 region is CASSLPTDTQYF. The CDR3 bases are TGTGCCAGCAGCTTGCCCACAGATACGCAGTATTTT.

There are a few counts of this clone. The chain uses TRBV7-2 and TRBJ2-5; 7 nucleotides match TRBD2. With 2 bases clipped from V and 2 bases from J, the junction kept 5 bases outside the gene matches. CDR1 is SGHTA, CDR2 FQGNSA, per germline. The CDR3 is 15 amino acids. This CDR3 reads CASSLSEGGQETQYF. The CDR3 DNA follows: TGTGCCAGCAGCTTATCAGAGGGAGGGCAAGAGACCCAGTACTTC.

Note on this clone: The same CDR3 is also encoded by other DNA sequences in this sample. The chain combines TRBV9 with TRBJ2-5; no firm D call. This CDR3 region has 12 residues. Trimming left V 0 bases short and J 5 bases short, with 5 bases between. CDR1 is SGDLS, CDR2 YYNGEE, per germline. The CDR3 is CASSVVGETQYF. For the CDR3, the DNA is TGTGCCAGCAGCGTAGTGGGGGAGACCCAGTACTTC. Drawing the rest from reference TRBV9 and TRBJ2-5, the complete variable domain is DSGVTQTPKHLITATGQRVTLRCSPRSGDLSVYWYQQSLDQGLQFLIQYYNGEERAKGNILERFSAQQFPDLHSELNLSSLELGDSALYFCASSVVGETQYFGPGTRLLVL.

The V call is TRBV7-9, the J call TRBJ1-1; the D is unclear. CDR1 and CDR2 from the germline V gene are SEHNR and FQNEAQ (reference sequence). The V gene lost 5 bases and the J gene lost 2 bases, with 9 bases spanning the gap. The CDR3 has 13 residues. This chain's CDR3 is CASSPGRNTEAFF. CDR3 nucleotide sequence: TGTGCCAGCAGCCCGGGCCGAAACACTGAAGCTTTCTTT.

A few counts support this clone. The chain carries TRBV18 and TRBJ1-5, with D hard to call. CDR1 is KGHSH and CDR2 is LQKENI in the germline V gene. V shed 4 bases and J shed 0 bases, with 10 bases lying between them. The CDR3 extends over 15 amino acids. The CDR3 loop reads CASSQTRNSNQPQHF. The CDR3 DNA sequence: TGTGCCAGCTCACAAACACGGAATAGCAATCAGCCCCAGCATTTT.

This clone was detected a few times. The chain uses TRBV5-1 and TRBJ1-2; D is possibly TRBD1 (6 bases). The CDR3 covers 13 residues. The ends were cut back, 0 bases at V and 4 bases at J, with 7 bases in the middle. Germline CDR1 SGHRS, CDR2 YFSETQ. CDR3 sequence (DNA): TGCGCCAGCAGCTTGGGGACAGTCTATGGCTACACCTTC. Translated: CASSLGTVYGYTF.

J is TRBJ2-7 and V is TRBV29-1; D gene ambiguous. The CDR3 runs 11 residues. Germline CDR1 SQVTM, CDR2 ANQGSEA. The V gene lost 7 bases and the J gene lost 7 bases, with 14 bases spanning the gap. CDR3 sequence reads: CSGGPVGEQYF. DNA of the CDR3: TGCAGCGGTGGACCGGTGGGGGAGCAGTACTTC.

This chain uses TRBV9 with TRBJ2-1, with a tentative D call TRBD2 (7 bases). Trimming stripped 4 bases from V and 2 bases from J, with 19 bases between. This CDR3 region has 17 residues. The germline CDR1 and CDR2 sequences are SGDLS and YYNGEE. CDR3 residues: CASSPRGGGLTYNEQFF. DNA of the CDR3: TGTGCCAGCAGCCCCCGGGGCGGGGGCCTGACCTACAATGAGCAGTTCTTC.

This clone showed up just a few times. This chain uses TRBV15 with TRBJ2-7, with 7 bases that match TRBD1. CDR3 size: 13 residues. Trimming took 5 bases from V and 3 from J; bases not matched to a gene: 4. Germline-derived CDR1 and CDR2 are LNHNV and YYDKDF (reference sequence). The CDR3 sequence: CATSGRQGYEQYF. The CDR3 DNA sequence: TGTGCCACCAGCGGGAGACAGGGCTACGAGCAGTACTTC.

The V call is TRBV28, the J call TRBJ2-7; either TRBD1 or TRBD2 may fit D (6 bases each). CDR1 and CDR2 from the germline V gene are MDHEN and SYDVKM. CDR3 length equals 15 residues. Deletions cut 6 bases from V and 7 bases from J, with 22 bases between. The CDR3 region has the DNA TGTGCCAGCAGCCCCCCCCGGGGGCAAGTCGGGGAGCAGTACTTC. Amino acid sequence: CASSPPRGQVGEQYF.

Only a few counts were recorded for this clone. The chain recombines TRBV29-1 with TRBJ2-1; 7 bases align to TRBD2. V lost 1 base to trimming and J lost 14 bases; unmatched junction nucleotides: 8. The CDR3 spans 12 residues. The germline V gene has CDR1 SQVTM and CDR2 ANQGSEA. CDR3 coding DNA: TGCAGCGTTGAAGGGGGCGGGAGCGAGGAGTTCTTC. This translates into CSVEGGGSEEFF.

This clone came up a few times. The J gene is TRBJ2-7, the V gene TRBV12-2; the table's D gene call, TRBD2, was not cross checked with the DNA. TRBV12-2 is termed a pseudogene. This CDR3 has 19 residues. In DNA form, the CDR3 reads TGTGCAAGTCGCTCGGACAGGGAGACCCGGACTAGCGGGACCTACGAGCAGTACTTC. Protein product: CASRSDRETRTSGTYEQYF.

V gene TRBV13 combines with J gene TRBJ2-1; possible D gene TRBD2, 6 bases. V lost 1 base to trimming and J lost 4 bases, with 14 bases between them. CDR1 is PRHDT, CDR2 FYEKMQ, per germline (reference sequence). This CDR3 is 16 amino acids long. The CDR3 is CASSLVRLVGYNEQFF. CDR3 sequence (DNA): TGTGCCAGCAGCTTAGTACGACTAGTAGGTTACAATGAGCAGTTCTTC.

This clone was found a few times. The rearrangement uses TRBV5-6 and TRBJ2-7, with D possibly being TRBD1 or TRBD2 (7 bases each). The length of the CDR3 is 14 residues. V was cut by 6 bases and J by 3 bases, with 16 bases left in between. Germline V gene data show CDR1 as SGHDT and CDR2 as YYEEEE. The CDR3 spells CASTRGGPYYEQYF. The CDR3 DNA reads as TGTGCCAGCACCAGGGGGGGACCCTACTACGAGCAGTACTTC.

The V and J genes are TRBV7-2 and TRBJ2-7, with 11 bases aligning to TRBD1. The trim removed 5 bases at V and 5 bases at J, leaving 5 bases unmatched. The CDR3 has 14 residues. The germline V gene has CDR1 SGHTA and CDR2 FQGNSA. CDR3 residues: CASSERTGGNEQYF. The CDR3 DNA follows: TGTGCCAGCAGCGAGAGGACAGGGGGCAACGAGCAGTACTTC. The variable domain in full, with the rest retrieved from reference TRBV7-2 and TRBJ2-7, is GAGVSQSPSNKVTEKGKDVELRCDPISGHTALYWYRQSLGQGLEFLIYFQGNSAPDKSGLPSDRFSAERTGGSVSTLTIQRTQQEDSAVYLCASSERTGGNEQYFGPGTRLTVT.

This clone was seen only a few times. This chain links TRBV10-3 with TRBJ1-1; TRBD1 might be the D (5 bases). The V gene lost 11 bases and the J gene lost 12 bases, with 10 bases spanning the gap. CDR3 size: 8 residues. Germline V gene data show CDR1 as ENHRY and CDR2 as SYGVKD. The CDR3 protein is CAVQGPFF. CDR3 bases: TGTGCCGTGCAGGGACCTTTCTTT.

In this sample, this clone turned up a few times. V and J are TRBV9 and TRBJ1-6, with D possibly being TRBD1 (5 bases). Germline V gene sequence: CDR1 SGDLS, CDR2 YYNGEE. The V gene lost 4 bases and the J gene lost 8 bases, with 16 bases spanning the gap. CDR3 length: 15 amino acids. The DNA of the CDR3 is TGTGCCAGCAGCCCGCGTGGGGCCGGGGATTCACCCCTCCACTTT. This gives the protein CASSPRGAGDSPLHF.

A few counts support this clone. V gene TRBV7-2 combines with J gene TRBJ2-3, with D perhaps assigned TRBD1 or TRBD2 (6 bases each). Germline CDR1 SGHTA, CDR2 FQGNSA. V was clipped by 7 bases and J by 0 bases, with 14 bases between them. The CDR3 is 15 residues long. The CDR3 sequence: CASTYQGRSTDTQYF. CDR3 coding DNA: TGTGCCAGCACCTACCAGGGGAGGAGCACAGATACGCAGTATTTT.

The chain joins TRBV7-2 to TRBJ1-2; TRBD1 agrees at 8 bases. CDR1 is SGHTA and CDR2 is FQGNSA in the germline V gene. The CDR3 is 15 residues long. V lost 6 bases and J lost 7; bases outside the gene matches: 13. CDR3 protein: CASSSPTGERGGYTF. The CDR3 coding sequence is TGTGCCAGCAGTTCACCGACAGGGGAAAGGGGTGGCTACACCTTC.

There are a few counts of this clone. The rearrangement uses TRBV2 and TRBJ2-7, with TRBD1 matching over 7 bases. Unmatched junction bases numbered 11, after V lost 6 bases and J lost 0 bases. CDR1 is SNHLY and CDR2 is FYNNEI in the germline V gene. CDR3 size: 16 residues. In DNA, the CDR3 is TGTGCCAGCAGAAGAACAGGGGTCGCATACTCCTACGAGCAGTACTTC. It encodes CASRRTGVAYSYEQYF.

This clone appeared a few times. The chain employs TRBV28 and TRBJ2-5; D may be TRBD1 or TRBD2 (6 bases each). The ends were cut back, 5 bases at V and 4 bases at J, with 20 bases in the middle. CDR1 and CDR2 (germline): MDHEN, SYDVKM. The CDR3 is 16 amino acids. As DNA, the CDR3 is TGTGCCAGCAGTCCGAGAGGGGGACGGGGAGGAGAGACCCAGTACTTC. It codes for CASSPRGGRGGETQYF.

This clone was observed a few times. This chain links TRBV7-2 with TRBJ2-3; TRBD2 aligns across 8 bases. Trimming removed 5 bases from V and 8 bases from J; junction bases left unmatched: 3. CDR1 and CDR2 from the germline V gene are SGHTA and FQGNSA. This CDR3 comprises 12 residues. The CDR3 here is CASSPTSGTQYF. CDR3 nucleotide sequence: TGTGCCAGCAGCCCTACTAGCGGTACGCAGTATTTT. The full variable domain, its missing parts supplied by reference TRBV7-2 and TRBJ2-3, is GAGVSQSPSNKVTEKGKDVELRCDPISGHTALYWYRQSLGQGLEFLIYFQGNSAPDKSGLPSDRFSAERTGGSVSTLTIQRTQQEDSAVYLCASSPTSGTQYFGPGTRLTVL.

The chain couples TRBV5-1 to TRBJ2-2, with 10 bases aligning to TRBD1. Germline CDR1 is SGHRS and CDR2 is YFSETQ. V was pared by 0 bases and J by 3 bases, with 14 bases of the junction left unmatched. CDR3 length equals 20 residues. CDR3 sequence: CASSLGRFDRGRSDTGELFF. The DNA for the CDR3 is TGCGCCAGCAGCTTGGGCCGATTCGACAGGGGGCGCAGCGACACCGGGGAGCTGTTTTTT. Together with reference TRBV5-1 and TRBJ2-2, the CDR3 gives the full variable domain: KAGVTQTPRYLIKTRGQQVTLSCSPISGHRSVSWYQQTPGQGLQFLFEYFSETQRNKGNFPGRFSGRQFSNSRSEMNVSTLELGDSALYLCASSLGRFDRGRSDTGELFFGEGSRLTVL.

The chain combines TRBV5-1 with TRBJ2-6, with D perhaps TRBD2 (5 bases). V lost 0 bases to trimming and J lost 2 bases, with 9 bases between them. Germline lookup yields CDR1 SGHRS and CDR2 YFSETQ. CDR3 length equals 16 residues. CDR3 bases: TGCGCCAGCAGCTTGGGAGCGGTGACTGGGGCCAACGTCCTGACTTTC. It is translated as CASSLGAVTGANVLTF.

The rearrangement joins TRBV5-4 to TRBJ2-7, with D uncertain. Germline lookup yields CDR1 SGHNT and CDR2 YYREEE (reference sequence). The ends were cut back, 3 bases at V and 6 bases at J, with 16 bases in the middle. The CDR3 has 14 amino acids. CDR3 DNA: TGTGCCAGCAGCTCCCAAGGGCCTTCGGGCGAGCAGTACTTC. As protein: CASSSQGPSGEQYF.

This clone was seen a few times. The chain joins TRBV29-1 to TRBJ2-2; no clear D. CDR1 and CDR2 from the germline V gene are SQVTM and ANQGSEA. Trimming stripped 3 bases from V and 4 bases from J, with 18 bases between. The CDR3 covers 16 residues. In DNA, the CDR3 is TGCAGCGTTGAGACCTCCCTAAATGTGGGCACCGGGGAGCTGTTTTTT. Its protein product is CSVETSLNVGTGELFF.

This clone was counted between two and nine times. The chain is built from TRBV7-2 and TRBJ1-1, with unresolved D. Deletions cut 6 bases from V and 5 bases from J, with 25 bases between. Germline V lookup: CDR1 SGHTA, CDR2 FQGNSA. The CDR3 runs to 17 residues. CDR3 sequence: CASSRNEVGGLGTEAFF. CDR3 coding DNA: TGTGCCAGCAGTCGTAATGAAGTAGGTGGACTCGGGACTGAAGCTTTCTTT.

J is TRBJ1-2 and V is TRBV7-2; D is perhaps TRBD1 (5 bases). V was shortened by 3 bases and J by 4 bases, with 15 bases between the two germline ends. CDR1 and CDR2 from the germline V gene are SGHTA and FQGNSA. CDR3 length: 15 residues. CDR3 amino acids: CASSFAGQTSYGYTF. The CDR3 bases are TGTGCCAGCAGCTTTGCCGGACAAACCTCCTATGGCTACACCTTC.

The rearrangement joins TRBV4-2 to TRBJ2-1; 8 bases line up with TRBD2. The CDR3 runs to 17 residues. Germline CDR1 is LGHNA and CDR2 is YNFKEQ. Trimming took 4 bases from V and 4 from J; bases not matched to a gene: 12. The CDR3 nucleotides are TGTGCCAGCAGCCGGGACCCCCGGCGGGGGGATTACAATGAGCAGTTCTTC. Protein sequence: CASSRDPRRGDYNEQFF.

This chain joins TRBV4-1 and TRBJ2-7; tentatively, D is TRBD1 (6 bases). Between the trimmed V and J ends, which lost 4 bases and 4 bases, there was a span of 17 bases. Germline V gives CDR1 MGHRA, CDR2 YSYEKL. The CDR3 runs to 15 residues. CDR3 DNA sequence: TGCGCCAGCAGCCCATACGGGGACACCGATTACGAGCAGTACTTC. Translating it yields CASSPYGDTDYEQYF.